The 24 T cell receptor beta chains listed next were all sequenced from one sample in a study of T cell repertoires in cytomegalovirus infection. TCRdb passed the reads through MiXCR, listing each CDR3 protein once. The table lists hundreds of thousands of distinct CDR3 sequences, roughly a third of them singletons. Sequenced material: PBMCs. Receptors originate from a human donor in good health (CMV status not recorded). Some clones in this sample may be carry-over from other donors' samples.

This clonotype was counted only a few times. The CDR3 spells CASSTWDRVASQPQHF. DNA of the CDR3: TGTGCCAGTAGTACATGGGACAGGGTAGCCTCCCAGCCCCAGCATTTT. This sequence joins TRBV19 and TRBJ1-5; TRBD1 agrees at 9 bases. V lost 4 bases and J lost 7; bases outside the gene matches: 11. The CDR3 has 16 amino acids. Per the germline V gene, CDR1 is LNHDA and CDR2 is SQIVND (reference sequence). Together with reference TRBV19 and TRBJ1-5, the CDR3 gives the full variable domain: DGGITQSPKYLFRKEGQNVTLSCEQNLNHDAMYWYRQDPGQGLRLIYYSQIVNDFQKGDIAEGYSVSREKKESFPLTVTSAQKNPTAFYLCASSTWDRVASQPQHFGDGTRLSIL.

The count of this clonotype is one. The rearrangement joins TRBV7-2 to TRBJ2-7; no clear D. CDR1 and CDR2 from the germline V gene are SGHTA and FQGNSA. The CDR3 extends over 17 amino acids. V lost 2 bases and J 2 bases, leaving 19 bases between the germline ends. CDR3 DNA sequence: TGTGCCAGCAGCTTACAGATTCAGGTGCGAACCCCCTACGAGCAGTACTTC. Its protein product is CASSLQIQVRTPYEQYF.

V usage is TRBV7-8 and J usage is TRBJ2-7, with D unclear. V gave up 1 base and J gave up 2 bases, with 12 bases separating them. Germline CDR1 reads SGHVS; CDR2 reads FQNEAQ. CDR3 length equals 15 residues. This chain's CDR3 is CASSLEVSDTYEQYF. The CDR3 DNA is TGTGCCAGCAGCTTAGAGGTATCTGATACCTACGAGCAGTACTTC. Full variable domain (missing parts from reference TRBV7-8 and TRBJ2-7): GAGVSQSPRYKVAKRGQDVALRCDPISGHVSLFWYQQALGQGPEFLTYFQNEAQLDKSGLPSDRFFAERPEGSVSTLKIQRTQQEDSAVYLCASSLEVSDTYEQYFGPGTRLTVT.

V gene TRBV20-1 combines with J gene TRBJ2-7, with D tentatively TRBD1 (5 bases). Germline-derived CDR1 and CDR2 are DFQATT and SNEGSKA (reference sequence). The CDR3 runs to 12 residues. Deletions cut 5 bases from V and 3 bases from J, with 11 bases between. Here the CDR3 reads CSASTDSYEQYF. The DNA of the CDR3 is TGCAGTGCTTCGACCGACAGCTACGAGCAGTACTTC.

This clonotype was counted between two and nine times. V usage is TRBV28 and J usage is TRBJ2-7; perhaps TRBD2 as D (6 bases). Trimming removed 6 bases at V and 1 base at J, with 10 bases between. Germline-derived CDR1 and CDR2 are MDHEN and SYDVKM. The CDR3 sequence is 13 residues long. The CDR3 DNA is TGTGCCAGCAGGGGACTGGGATCCTACGAGCAGTACTTC. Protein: CASRGLGSYEQYF.

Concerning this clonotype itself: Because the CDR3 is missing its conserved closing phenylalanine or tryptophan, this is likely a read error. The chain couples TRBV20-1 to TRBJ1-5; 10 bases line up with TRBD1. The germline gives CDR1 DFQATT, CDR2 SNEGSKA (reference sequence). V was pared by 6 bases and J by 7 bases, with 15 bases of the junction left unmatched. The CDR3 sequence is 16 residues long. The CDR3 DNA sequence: TGCAGTGCCGCGAGCTTAGGGACAGGGGAGCTACAGCCCCAGCATTTG. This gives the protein CSAASLGTGELQPQHL.

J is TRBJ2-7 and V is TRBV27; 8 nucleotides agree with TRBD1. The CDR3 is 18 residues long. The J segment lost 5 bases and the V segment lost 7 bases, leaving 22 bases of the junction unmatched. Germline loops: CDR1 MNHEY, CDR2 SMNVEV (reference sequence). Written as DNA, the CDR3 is TGTGCCAGCACCTCCGCGGGGACAGGAGCCCCGTCAAGGAACGAGCAGTACTTC. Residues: CASTSAGTGAPSRNEQYF.

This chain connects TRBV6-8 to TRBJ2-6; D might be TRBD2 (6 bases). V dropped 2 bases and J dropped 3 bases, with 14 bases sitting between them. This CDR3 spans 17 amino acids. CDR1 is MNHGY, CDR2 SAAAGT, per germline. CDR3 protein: CASSYVGGAYGANVLTF. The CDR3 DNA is TGTGCCAGCAGTTACGTCGGGGGAGCTTATGGGGCCAACGTCCTGACTTTC.

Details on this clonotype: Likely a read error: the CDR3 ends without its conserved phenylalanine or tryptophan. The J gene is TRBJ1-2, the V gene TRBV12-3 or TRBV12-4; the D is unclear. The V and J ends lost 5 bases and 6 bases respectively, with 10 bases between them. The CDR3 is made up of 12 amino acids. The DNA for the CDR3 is TGTGCCAGCAGTATTCGGAAGAATGGCTACACCTTA. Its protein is CASSIRKNGYTL.

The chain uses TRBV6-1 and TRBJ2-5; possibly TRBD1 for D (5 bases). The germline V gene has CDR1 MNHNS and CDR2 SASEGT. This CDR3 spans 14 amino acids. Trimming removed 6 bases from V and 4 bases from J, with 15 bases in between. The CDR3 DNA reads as TGTGCCAGCAGAATTCAGGGCCGAGGAGAGACCCAGTACTTC. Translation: CASRIQGRGETQYF.

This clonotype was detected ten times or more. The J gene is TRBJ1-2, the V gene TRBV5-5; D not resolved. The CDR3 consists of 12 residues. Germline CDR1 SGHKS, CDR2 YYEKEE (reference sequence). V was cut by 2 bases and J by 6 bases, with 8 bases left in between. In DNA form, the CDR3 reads TGTGCCAGCAGCTTTGGGAGCAATGGCTACACCTTC. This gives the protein CASSFGSNGYTF.

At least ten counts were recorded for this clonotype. The CDR3 DNA is TGTGCCAGCAGCTTAGGCGGGACCAATGAGCAGTTCTTC. It yields the protein CASSLGGTNEQFF. The genes are TRBV7-6 and TRBJ2-1, with TRBD2 as a possible D gene (6 bases). This CDR3 is built from 13 residues. V lost 1 base and J 6 bases, leaving 7 bases between the germline ends. The germline V gene encodes CDR1 SGHVS and CDR2 FNYEAQ.

This CDR3 reads CSAPGGRGRGGTQYF. DNA for the CDR3: TGCAGTGCGCCTGGGGGGAGGGGCCGGGGGGGTACGCAGTATTTT. This chain uses TRBV20-1 with TRBJ2-3, with 8 bases fitting TRBD2. The CDR3 is 15 amino acids. CDR1 is DFQATT and CDR2 is SNEGSKA in the germline V gene (reference sequence). After removal of 6 bases from V and 8 bases from J, the junction contained 16 bases not matched to a gene.

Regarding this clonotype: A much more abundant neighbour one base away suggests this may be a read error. The CDR3 protein is CASSPRRARGREQYF. In nucleotides, the CDR3 is TGTGCCAGCAGCCCGAGGAGGGCTAGGGGAAGGGAGCAGTACTTC. The chain has TRBV7-2 and TRBJ2-7; TRBD2 is a possible D gene (6 bases). Germline V gives CDR1 SGHTA, CDR2 FQGNSA. CDR3 length equals 15 residues. V lost 5 bases to trimming and J lost 7 bases, with 21 bases between them.

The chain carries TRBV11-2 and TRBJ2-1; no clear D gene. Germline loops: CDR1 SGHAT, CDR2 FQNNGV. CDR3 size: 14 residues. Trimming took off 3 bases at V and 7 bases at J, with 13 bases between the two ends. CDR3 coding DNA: TGTGCCAGCAGCTTCGTTGGGCTTACAAATGAGCAGTTCTTC. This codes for CASSFVGLTNEQFF.

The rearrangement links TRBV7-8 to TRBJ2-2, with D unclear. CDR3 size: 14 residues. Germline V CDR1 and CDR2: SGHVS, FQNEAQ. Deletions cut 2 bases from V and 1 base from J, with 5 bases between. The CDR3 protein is CASSLMRNTGELFF. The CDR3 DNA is TGTGCCAGCAGCTTAATGCGGAACACCGGGGAGCTGTTTTTT.

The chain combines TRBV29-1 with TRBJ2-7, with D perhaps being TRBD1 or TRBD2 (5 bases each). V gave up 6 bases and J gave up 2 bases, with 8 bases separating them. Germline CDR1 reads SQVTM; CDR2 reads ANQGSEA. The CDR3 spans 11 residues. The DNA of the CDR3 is TGCAGCGTGGGGGTCGCCTACGAGCAGTACTTC. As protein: CSVGVAYEQYF.

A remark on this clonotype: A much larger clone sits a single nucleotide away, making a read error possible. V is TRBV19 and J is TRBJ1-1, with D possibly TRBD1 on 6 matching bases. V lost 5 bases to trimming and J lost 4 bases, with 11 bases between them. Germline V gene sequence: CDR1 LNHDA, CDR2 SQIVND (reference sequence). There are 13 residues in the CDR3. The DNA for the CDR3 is TGTGCCAGTAGTGTGGGGGGGCCCACTGAAGCTTTCTTT. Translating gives CASSVGGPTEAFF.

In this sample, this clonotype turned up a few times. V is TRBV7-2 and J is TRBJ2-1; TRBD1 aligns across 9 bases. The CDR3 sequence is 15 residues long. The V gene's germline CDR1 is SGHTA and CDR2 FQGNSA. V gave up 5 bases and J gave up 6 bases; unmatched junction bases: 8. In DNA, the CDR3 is TGTGCCAGCAGCCCAGAACCGACAGGGGGCAATGAGCAGTTCTTC. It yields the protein CASSPEPTGGNEQFF.

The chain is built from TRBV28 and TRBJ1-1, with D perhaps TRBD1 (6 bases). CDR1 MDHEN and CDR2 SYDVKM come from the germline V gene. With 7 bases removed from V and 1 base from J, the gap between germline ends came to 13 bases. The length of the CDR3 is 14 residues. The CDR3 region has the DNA TGTGCCAGCATGACTGGGGGACAGAACACTGAAGCTTTCTTT. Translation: CASMTGGQNTEAFF.

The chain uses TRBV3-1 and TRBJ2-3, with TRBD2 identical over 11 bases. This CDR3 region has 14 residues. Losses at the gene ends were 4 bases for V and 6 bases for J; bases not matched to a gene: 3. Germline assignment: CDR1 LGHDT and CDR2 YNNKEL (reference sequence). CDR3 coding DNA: TGTGCCAGCAGCCTAGCGGGGGGGCAGGATACGCAGTATTTT. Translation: CASSLAGGQDTQYF.

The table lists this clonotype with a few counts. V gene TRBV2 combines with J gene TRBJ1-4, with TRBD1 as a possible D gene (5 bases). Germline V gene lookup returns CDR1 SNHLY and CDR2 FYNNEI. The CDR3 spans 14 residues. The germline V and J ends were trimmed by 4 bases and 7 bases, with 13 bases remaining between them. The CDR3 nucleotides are TGTGCCAGCAGTGGACGGGCAGGGTCTGAAAAACTGTTTTTT. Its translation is CASSGRAGSEKLFF.

The CDR3 DNA reads as TGTGCCAGCAGCCGGACAGGATATACCCAAGAGACCCAGTACTTC. Its translation: CASSRTGYTQETQYF. The chain uses TRBV28 and TRBJ2-5; 7 positions match TRBD1. Germline V gene sequence: CDR1 MDHEN, CDR2 SYDVKM. The ends lost 6 bases at V and 1 base at J; junction bases unmatched: 8. CDR3 length equals 15 residues.

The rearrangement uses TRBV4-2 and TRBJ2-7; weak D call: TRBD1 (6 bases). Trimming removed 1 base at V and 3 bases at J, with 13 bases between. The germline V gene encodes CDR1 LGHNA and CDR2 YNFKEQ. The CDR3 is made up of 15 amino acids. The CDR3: CASSQGTGTLYEQYF. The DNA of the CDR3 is TGTGCCAGCAGCCAAGGTACCGGGACACTCTACGAGCAGTACTTC.